These 27 T cell receptor beta chains were all obtained from the same sample, sequenced in a study of blood T cell repertoires in COVID-19. Only in-frame clones appear in the TCRdb table, and some are missing; sequencing was by immunoSEQ multiplex PCR. The sample lists 15,000 to 20,000 clones, around nine tenths occurring once. The sequenced sample was peripheral blood. These receptors came from a human donor in a cohort sampled during active COVID-19.

This sequence joins TRBV7-6 and TRBJ1-1, with D possibly being TRBD1 (5 bases). The CDR3 has 14 residues. CDR1 and CDR2 from the germline V gene are SGHVS and FNYEAQ. Trimming shortened V by 0 bases and J by 5 bases, and 10 bases separated the two germline ends. The CDR3 loop reads CASSLAGGHTEAFF. The CDR3, as DNA: TGTGCCAGCAGCTTAGCGGGGGGTCATACTGAAGCTTTCTTT. The full variable domain, with the rest looked up from reference TRBV7-6 and TRBJ1-1, is GAGVSQSPRYKVTKRGQDVALRCDPISGHVSLYWYRQALGQGPEFLTYFNYEAQQDKSGLPNDRFSAERPEGSISTLTIQRTEQRDSAMYRCASSLAGGHTEAFFGQGTRLTVV.

This clone is medium-sized in the sample. The gene calls are TRBV25-1 and TRBJ1-1; D possibly corresponds to TRBD1 (5 bases). The CDR3 runs 14 residues. V dropped 3 bases and J dropped 10 bases, with 18 bases sitting between them. Germline V gene data show CDR1 as MGHDK and CDR2 as SYGVNS. CDR3 in amino acids: CASSEDLEGGVAFF. In nucleotides, the CDR3 is TGTGCCAGCAGTGAGGACCTCGAGGGAGGGGTAGCTTTCTTT.

The rearrangement joins TRBV9 to TRBJ2-5, with 14 bases that match TRBD2. Germline trimming cut 2 bases from V and 9 bases from J; bases unmatched to any gene: 9. Germline-derived CDR1 and CDR2 are SGDLS and YYNGEE. This CDR3 is built from 16 residues. CDR3 sequence (DNA): TGTGCCAGCAGCGTGAGCCCGGGACTAGCGGGGGAGGCCCAGTACTTC. Protein: CASSVSPGLAGEAQYF.

The chain combines TRBV5-1 with TRBJ1-2, with no clear D. The germline V gene has CDR1 SGHRS and CDR2 YFSETQ. The ends were cut back, 3 bases at V and 4 bases at J, with 13 bases in the middle. The CDR3 has 14 residues. CDR3 in DNA: TGCGCCAGCAGCTCCGAAGAGCTATCCTATGGCTACACCTTC. Residues: CASSSEELSYGYTF.

This sequence joins TRBV6-6 and TRBJ2-3; D gene ambiguous. This CDR3 is built from 13 residues. The V and J ends lost 8 bases and 1 base respectively, with 10 bases between them. Germline loops: CDR1 MNHNY, CDR2 SVGAGI (reference sequence). The CDR3, as DNA: TGTGCCAGCGTAACTACCGGCACAGATACGCAGTATTTT. This sequence encodes CASVTTGTDTQYF.

J is TRBJ1-5 and V is TRBV7-8; the D gene is possibly TRBD1 (6 bases). Deletions cut 2 bases from V and 1 base from J, with 9 bases between. The CDR3 has 15 amino acids. Germline V gene data show CDR1 as SGHVS and CDR2 as FQNEAQ. The CDR3 loop reads CASSLQGPSNQPQHF. CDR3 in DNA: TGTGCCAGCAGCTTACAGGGGCCGAGCAATCAGCCCCAGCATTTT.

The rearrangement joins TRBV7-2 to TRBJ2-7; 7 bases align to TRBD2. Germline values: CDR1 SGHTA, CDR2 FQGNSA. V shed 1 base, J shed 0 bases, and the junction held 6 bases outside the gene matches. The CDR3 extends over 16 amino acids. CDR3 region: CASSLDASGGSYEQYF. The CDR3 DNA sequence: TGTGCCAGCAGCTTAGACGCTAGCGGAGGCTCCTACGAGCAGTACTTC.

In this sample, this clone is medium-sized. V and J are TRBV27 and TRBJ1-2; D remains unclear. V lost 0 bases and J 4 bases, leaving 9 bases between the germline ends. Germline V gives CDR1 MNHEY, CDR2 SMNVEV (reference sequence). The CDR3 extends over 14 amino acids. CDR3 nucleotide sequence: TGTGCCAGCAGTTTATCGGGCCGCCGCTATGGCTACACCTTC. Its protein product is CASSLSGRRYGYTF.

The chain combines TRBV7-2 with TRBJ2-7; no clear D gene. CDR3 length: 14 residues. Germline V gene data show CDR1 as SGHTA and CDR2 as FQGNSA. Trimming shortened V by 3 bases and J by 4 bases, and 13 bases separated the two germline ends. The CDR3 sequence: CASSLRFSGYEQYF. CDR3 sequence (DNA): TGTGCCAGCAGCTTGCGATTTTCCGGGTACGAGCAGTACTTC.

The chain recombines TRBV2 with TRBJ2-7; D unresolved. The ends were cut back, 8 bases at V and 3 bases at J, with 17 bases in the middle. The CDR3 covers 14 residues. Germline V gives CDR1 SNHLY, CDR2 FYNNEI. CDR3 region: CASLVNLAVYEQYF. CDR3 DNA sequence: TGTGCCAGCTTAGTCAACCTTGCGGTCTACGAGCAGTACTTC.

The chain joins TRBV7-9 to TRBJ2-1; D is unresolved. In germline, CDR1 is SEHNR, CDR2 FQNEAQ (reference sequence). This CDR3 spans 11 amino acids. Deletions cut 5 bases from V and 9 bases from J, with 8 bases between. The CDR3 sequence is CASSPPGEQFF. CDR3 nucleotide sequence: TGTGCCAGCAGCCCGCCAGGTGAGCAGTTCTTC. The variable domain in full, with the rest retrieved from reference TRBV7-9 and TRBJ2-1, is DTGVSQNPRHKITKRGQNVTFRCDPISEHNRLYWYRQTLGQGPEFLTYFQNEAQLEKSRLLSDRFSAERPKGSFSTLEIQRTEQGDSAMYLCASSPPGEQFFGPGTRLTVL.

CDR3 DNA sequence: TGTGCCAGCAGTCACAACAGGGGAGCCTACGAGCAGTACTTC. It encodes CASSHNRGAYEQYF. V and J are TRBV7-9 and TRBJ2-7; 7 bases are shared with TRBD1. V shed 6 bases, J shed 2 bases, and the junction held 7 bases outside the gene matches. Germline CDR1 and CDR2: SEHNR and FQNEAQ (reference sequence). This CDR3 region has 14 residues. Looking up the rest from reference TRBV7-9 and TRBJ2-7 gives the full variable domain: DTGVSQNPRHKITKRGQNVTFRCDPISEHNRLYWYRQTLGQGPEFLTYFQNEAQLEKSRLLSDRFSAERPKGSFSTLEIQRTEQGDSAMYLCASSHNRGAYEQYFGPGTRLTVT.

This rearrangement joins TRBV5-1 to TRBJ2-7, with a possible D match to TRBD1 (6 bases). Germline CDR1 is SGHRS and CDR2 is YFSETQ. The CDR3 totals 15 residues. Trimming pared 3 bases from V and 4 bases from J, leaving 17 bases between. The CDR3 here is CASSSLEPQGYEQYF. The CDR3 DNA reads as TGCGCCAGCAGCTCGTTAGAACCTCAGGGGTACGAGCAGTACTTC.

V is TRBV7-9 and J is TRBJ2-5; D not resolved. Trimming removed 5 bases from V and 0 bases from J, with 16 bases in between. This CDR3 is built from 16 residues. In germline, CDR1 is SEHNR, CDR2 FQNEAQ (reference sequence). The CDR3: CASSPNLETHQETQYF. The CDR3, as DNA: TGTGCCAGCAGCCCCAATCTGGAGACGCACCAAGAGACCCAGTACTTC.

V is TRBV1 and J is TRBJ2-5; the table's D gene call, TRBD2, was not cross checked with the DNA. TRBV1 is labeled a pseudogene. This CDR3 is built from 15 residues. Here the CDR3 DNA reads TGCACCAGCAGTGGGACTAGCGGGGCCCAAGAGACCCAGTACTTC. This codes for CTSSGTSGAQETQYF.

In DNA form, the CDR3 reads TGTGCCAGCAGTGAAGACCCAGGGACAGGGGACGAGCAGTTCTTC. Translating gives CASSEDPGTGDEQFF. The chain uses TRBV6-1 and TRBJ2-1; TRBD1 agrees at 10 bases. The germline V gene has CDR1 MNHNS and CDR2 SASEGT. The CDR3 spans 15 residues. Trimming took 1 base from V and 10 from J; bases not matched to a gene: 7.

The chain links TRBV27 to TRBJ1-1, with 10 bases aligning to TRBD1. After removal of 3 bases from V and 1 base from J, the junction contained 5 bases not matched to a gene. CDR1 is MNHEY, CDR2 SMNVEV, per germline (reference sequence). The CDR3 contains 16 residues. The CDR3 here is CASSFSWTGGNTEAFF. As DNA, the CDR3 is TGTGCCAGCAGTTTTAGTTGGACAGGGGGGAACACTGAAGCTTTCTTT.

The V and J genes are TRBV11-3 and TRBJ2-7, with D possibly matching TRBD1 (5 bases). From germline, CDR1 is SGHNT and CDR2 YENEEA. V lost 11 bases and J lost 5, with 22 bases in between. The CDR3 runs 14 residues. The DNA of the CDR3 is TGTGCCCCATACTGGGTAGGGGTAGCCCACGAGCAGTACTTC. Amino acids: CAPYWVGVAHEQYF.

The chain joins TRBV11-2 to TRBJ2-5; perhaps TRBD1 as D (6 bases). V lost 5 bases and J 6 bases, leaving 19 bases between the germline ends. Germline values: CDR1 SGHAT, CDR2 FQNNGV. The CDR3 has 15 amino acids. Here the CDR3 reads CASSPFRQVRKTQYF. DNA of the CDR3: TGTGCCAGCAGCCCGTTCAGACAGGTAAGGAAGACCCAGTACTTC.

V and J are TRBV5-1 and TRBJ2-1; TRBD1 might be the D (6 bases). Trimming shortened V by 3 bases and J by 6 bases, and 10 bases separated the two germline ends. The CDR3 spans 13 residues. Germline assignment: CDR1 SGHRS and CDR2 YFSETQ. The CDR3: CASSSAGVNEQFF. As DNA, the CDR3 is TGCGCCAGCAGCTCTGCAGGGGTCAATGAGCAGTTCTTC.

The chain links TRBV11-1 to TRBJ2-3, with D perhaps matching TRBD1 (6 bases). CDR1 and CDR2 from the germline V gene are SGHAT and FQDESV (reference sequence). The ends were cut back, 2 bases at V and 9 bases at J, with 9 bases in the middle. The CDR3 has 12 residues. The CDR3 reads CASSLSQGTQYF. The CDR3, as DNA: TGTGCCAGCAGCTTAAGTCAGGGGACGCAGTATTTT.

The chain has TRBV18 and TRBJ2-5, with a weak D call TRBD2 (6 bases). The germline V and J ends were trimmed by 2 bases and 4 bases, with 8 bases remaining between them. Germline V lookup: CDR1 KGHSH, CDR2 LQKENI. The CDR3 totals 13 residues. The CDR3 spells CASSPVGGETQYF. The CDR3 DNA is TGTGCCAGCTCACCAGTCGGGGGAGAGACCCAGTACTTC.

There are a few counts of this clone. The rearrangement links TRBV4-1 to TRBJ2-7; no clear D gene. Germline CDR1 and CDR2: MGHRA and YSYEKL. V was clipped by 4 bases and J by 5 bases, with 15 bases between them. CDR3 length: 14 amino acids. CDR3 amino acids: CASSLGLGIDEQYF. CDR3 sequence (DNA): TGCGCCAGCAGCCTGGGCCTGGGTATAGACGAGCAGTACTTC.

The chain links TRBV5-8 to TRBJ1-1, with D unresolved. Germline CDR1 is SGHTS and CDR2 is YDEGEE. Trimming removed 0 bases at V and 5 bases at J, with 20 bases between. The CDR3 runs to 17 residues. CDR3 coding DNA: TGTGCCAGCAGCTTGGGGCGGCCAGTAGAATCGGGGACTGAAGCTTTCTTT. Translating gives CASSLGRPVESGTEAFF. The whole variable domain, filled in from reference TRBV5-8 and TRBJ1-1, reads EAGVTQSPTHLIKTRGQQATLRCSPISGHTSVYWYQQALGLGLQFLLWYDEGEERNRGNFPPRFSGRQFPNYSSELNVNALELEDSALYLCASSLGRPVESGTEAFFGQGTRLTVV.

This chain links TRBV7-6 with TRBJ1-5; no clear D. Germline V lookup: CDR1 SGHVS, CDR2 FNYEAQ. Trimming left V 4 bases short and J 6 bases short, with 13 bases between. The CDR3 sequence is 14 residues long. The CDR3 nucleotides are TGTGCCAGCAGCTCTGACACGGTAACTCAGCCCCAGCATTTT. Translated, it gives CASSSDTVTQPQHF.

The chain is built from TRBV5-6 and TRBJ2-3, with D tentatively TRBD1 (5 bases). Germline V gene sequence: CDR1 SGHDT, CDR2 YYEEEE. CDR3 length equals 15 residues. Trimming took off 4 bases at V and 1 base at J, with 13 bases between the two ends. The CDR3 coding sequence is TGTGCCAGCAGCACAGGACCGCGAGGCACAGATACGCAGTATTTT. Amino acid sequence: CASSTGPRGTDTQYF.

This sequence joins TRBV3-1 (or the pseudogene TRBV3-2) and TRBJ1-2; 8 bases agree with TRBD1. The CDR3 spans 15 residues. Germline CDR1 is LGHDT and CDR2 is YNNKEL (reference sequence). V trimming: 0 bases; J trimming: 4 bases; junction bases outside the gene matches: 4. CDR3 in DNA: TGTGCCAGCAGCCAAGATCAGGGGGCTGGCTATGGCTACACCTTC. It specifies CASSQDQGAGYGYTF.